These 28 T cell receptor beta chains were all obtained from the same sample, sequenced in a study of blood T cell repertoires in COVID-19. Assay used: immunoSEQ multiplex PCR; TCRdb lists only in-frame clones, some missing. The sample records about 140,000 clones, around 82% being singletons. The sequenced material came from peripheral blood. Receptors originate from a woman aged 55-70 years with acute or convalescent COVID-19.

The rearrangement uses TRBV4-2 and TRBJ1-2; TRBD1 might be the D (6 bases). Germline-derived CDR1 and CDR2 are LGHNA and YNFKEQ. Trimming removed 3 bases from V and 4 bases from J, with 15 bases in between. This CDR3 region has 15 residues. CDR3 coding DNA: TGTGCCAGCAGCCACTCGGGACAAAGTGCCTATGGCTACACCTTC. It is translated as CASSHSGQSAYGYTF.

The genes are TRBV19 and TRBJ2-1, with 13 bases that match TRBD2. The CDR3 has 16 amino acids. J lost 7 bases, V lost 5 bases, and 8 bases had no gene match. Germline V gene data show CDR1 as LNHDA and CDR2 as SQIVND (reference sequence). Written as DNA, the CDR3 is TGTGCCAGTAGTTCCCGGACTAGCGGGAGTGCTAATGAGCAGTTCTTC. Its translation: CASSSRTSGSANEQFF.

The chain recombines TRBV5-1 with TRBJ1-3, with 8 bases fitting TRBD1. Germline assignment: CDR1 SGHRS and CDR2 YFSETQ. The CDR3 runs to 16 residues. J gave up 1 base and V 0 bases, and 3 bases lay outside the gene matches. Here the CDR3 DNA reads TGCGCCAGCAGCTTGGACAGGGGGAGTTCTGGAAACACCATATATTTT. Protein: CASSLDRGSSGNTIYF.

The rearrangement uses TRBV29-1 and TRBJ2-7, with a weak D call TRBD2 (6 bases). The V end lost 7 bases, the J end lost 0 bases, and 10 bases lay between the germline ends. CDR3 length: 12 amino acids. From germline, CDR1 is SQVTM and CDR2 ANQGSEA. For the CDR3, the DNA is TGCAGCGCCCGCGGGGACTCCTACGAGCAGTACTTC. Amino acid sequence: CSARGDSYEQYF.

This clone was seen a few times. CDR3 sequence (DNA): TGTGCCAGCAGTTTTACTCCCGGGACAGGGGTATCCACAGATACGCAGTATTTT. This encodes CASSFTPGTGVSTDTQYF. The chain combines TRBV6-2 or TRBV6-3 with TRBJ2-3, with TRBD1 matching over 10 bases. Germline CDR1 reads MNHEY; CDR2 reads SVGEGT. CDR3 size: 18 residues. With 4 bases clipped from V and 2 bases from J, the junction kept 12 bases outside the gene matches.

The chain recombines TRBV5-1 with TRBJ2-3; tentatively, D is TRBD2 (6 bases). CDR3 size: 16 residues. Trimming removed 2 bases from V and 2 bases from J, with 15 bases in between. Germline V gives CDR1 SGHRS, CDR2 YFSETQ. The CDR3 region has the DNA TGCGCCAGCAGCTTCCTTTGGGACTTCTTCACAGATACGCAGTATTTT. Translation: CASSFLWDFFTDTQYF. Together with reference TRBV5-1 and TRBJ2-3, the CDR3 gives the full variable domain: KAGVTQTPRYLIKTRGQQVTLSCSPISGHRSVSWYQQTPGQGLQFLFEYFSETQRNKGNFPGRFSGRQFSNSRSEMNVSTLELGDSALYLCASSFLWDFFTDTQYFGPGTRLTVL.

The V and J genes are TRBV24-1 and TRBJ2-7; 7 nucleotides line up with TRBD2. With V trimmed by 0 bases and J by 3 bases, 4 bases remained unmatched. Germline CDR1 KGHDR, CDR2 SFDVKD. The CDR3 loop spans 15 amino acids. The CDR3 DNA reads TGTGCCACCAGTGATTTGAGCGGGGCCCTCTACGAGCAGTACTTC. Its protein product is CATSDLSGALYEQYF.

The J gene is TRBJ2-7, the V gene TRBV28; TRBD1 aligns across 9 bases. Germline V gives CDR1 MDHEN, CDR2 SYDVKM. The CDR3 loop spans 12 amino acids. Losses at the gene ends were 4 bases for V and 12 bases for J; bases not matched to a gene: 7. CDR3: CASSYPMGQGYF. CDR3 sequence (DNA): TGTGCCAGCAGTTACCCCATGGGACAGGGGTACTTC.

The chain uses TRBV5-1 and TRBJ2-1; D gene unclear. CDR3 size: 14 residues. The V gene's germline CDR1 is SGHRS and CDR2 YFSETQ. The V end was cut by 6 bases, the J end by 7 bases, with 17 bases between. The CDR3 bases are TGCGCCAGCACCATACTACTCGACGGGAATGAGCAGTTCTTC. Translating it yields CASTILLDGNEQFF.

The chain recombines TRBV5-1 with TRBJ2-3; 12 positions agree with TRBD2. The V and J ends lost 2 bases and 6 bases, in that order; junction bases with no gene match: 4. Germline V lookup: CDR1 SGHRS, CDR2 YFSETQ. CDR3 size: 15 residues. The CDR3 bases are TGCGCCAGCAGCTTACTAGCGGGAGGAATGGATACGCAGTATTTT. It specifies CASSLLAGGMDTQYF.

This clone occurred a few times. The chain has TRBV14 and TRBJ2-1; perhaps TRBD1 as D (6 bases). The length of the CDR3 is 15 residues. The V end was cut by 5 bases, the J end by 4 bases, with 15 bases between. Looked up from germline, CDR1 is SGHDN and CDR2 is FVKESK. The CDR3, as DNA: TGTGCCAGCAGCAGGGTGGGGGCCGCGTACAATGAGCAGTTCTTC. Protein sequence: CASSRVGAAYNEQFF.

The chain couples TRBV19 to TRBJ1-1; 9 nucleotides match TRBD1. This CDR3 has 15 residues. Germline V gene sequence: CDR1 LNHDA, CDR2 SQIVND (reference sequence). The V and J ends lost 5 bases and 5 bases, in that order; junction bases with no gene match: 9. The CDR3 sequence is CASSSRQGGKTEAFF. The CDR3 DNA reads as TGTGCCAGTAGTTCGAGACAGGGGGGGAAAACTGAAGCTTTCTTT.

The J gene is TRBJ1-4, the V gene TRBV28, with D perhaps matching TRBD1 (6 bases). The CDR3 contains 16 residues. The V end lost 6 bases, the J end lost 1 base, and 15 bases lay between the germline ends. The germline V gene has CDR1 MDHEN and CDR2 SYDVKM. CDR3 protein: CASSSQGKGTNEKLFF. The DNA of the CDR3 is TGTGCCAGCAGCTCGCAGGGGAAGGGAACTAATGAAAAACTGTTTTTT.

The V gene is TRBV19, the J gene TRBJ1-1; 7 bases line up with TRBD1. CDR1 is LNHDA, CDR2 SQIVND, per germline (reference sequence). The ends lost 5 bases at V and 5 bases at J; junction bases unmatched: 5. This CDR3 has 13 amino acids. The CDR3 region has the DNA TGTGCCAGTAGTTCGACAGGGAGGACTGAAGCTTTCTTT. The encoded protein is CASSSTGRTEAFF. The full variable domain, with the rest looked up from reference TRBV19 and TRBJ1-1, is DGGITQSPKYLFRKEGQNVTLSCEQNLNHDAMYWYRQDPGQGLRLIYYSQIVNDFQKGDIAEGYSVSREKKESFPLTVTSAQKNPTAFYLCASSSTGRTEAFFGQGTRLTVV.

This chain links TRBV5-1 with TRBJ2-3, with a weak D call TRBD2 (5 bases). V shed 7 bases and J shed 4 bases, with 10 bases lying between them. The CDR3 is 12 amino acids. CDR1 and CDR2 (germline): SGHRS, YFSETQ. The CDR3 sequence is CASGSPPDTQYF. CDR3 bases: TGCGCCAGCGGGAGCCCCCCAGATACGCAGTATTTT. Variable domain in full (rest from reference TRBV5-1 and TRBJ2-3): KAGVTQTPRYLIKTRGQQVTLSCSPISGHRSVSWYQQTPGQGLQFLFEYFSETQRNKGNFPGRFSGRQFSNSRSEMNVSTLELGDSALYLCASGSPPDTQYFGPGTRLTVL.

The chain links TRBV18 to TRBJ1-4; 8 bases line up with TRBD1. The CDR3 totals 14 residues. Germline CDR1 reads KGHSH; CDR2 reads LQKENI. The ends lost 3 bases at V and 3 bases at J; junction bases unmatched: 0. The CDR3 nucleotides are TGTGCCAGCTCACCCAGGGGGCCTAATGAAAAACTGTTTTTT. Protein sequence: CASSPRGPNEKLFF. The full variable domain, completed using reference TRBV18 and TRBJ1-4, is NAGVMQNPRHLVRRRGQEARLRCSPMKGHSHVYWYRQLPEEGLKFMVYLQKENIIDESGMPKERFSAEFPKEGPSILRIQQVVRGDSAAYFCASSPRGPNEKLFFGSGTQLSVL.

The gene calls are TRBV7-6 and TRBJ2-7, with 7 bases aligning to TRBD2. The CDR3 consists of 17 residues. With V trimmed by 5 bases and J by 0 bases, 13 bases remained unmatched. Looked up from germline, CDR1 is SGHVS and CDR2 is FNYEAQ. In DNA, the CDR3 is TGTGCCAGCAGCGATGAACCGGGACTATTCCTCTCCTACGAGCAGTACTTC. Protein product: CASSDEPGLFLSYEQYF.

This clone was observed a few times. This rearrangement joins TRBV7-2 to TRBJ2-7; tentatively, D is TRBD1 (9 bases). Germline-derived CDR1 and CDR2 are SGHTA and FQGNSA. The V gene lost 6 bases and the J gene lost 4 bases, with 22 bases spanning the gap. The CDR3 covers 16 residues. Here the CDR3 reads CASSTPGGTGRYEQYF. The CDR3 nucleotides read TGTGCCAGCAGTACCCCGGGGGGGACAGGGCGGTACGAGCAGTACTTC. Looking up the rest from reference TRBV7-2 and TRBJ2-7 gives the full variable domain: GAGVSQSPSNKVTEKGKDVELRCDPISGHTALYWYRQSLGQGLEFLIYFQGNSAPDKSGLPSDRFSAERTGGSVSTLTIQRTQQEDSAVYLCASSTPGGTGRYEQYFGPGTRLTVT.

The CDR3 nucleotides read TGTGCCAGCAGCAAAGCTGATCGCCCCAACAGGAACATTCAGTACTTC. This gives the protein CASSKADRPNRNIQYF. The chain couples TRBV21-1 to TRBJ2-4; TRBD1, the table's D call, was not compared with the DNA. TRBV21-1 is a listed pseudogene. This CDR3 is built from 16 residues.

The rearrangement joins TRBV18 to TRBJ2-7; D ambiguous. This CDR3 is 14 amino acids long. The V and J ends lost 3 bases and 4 bases respectively, with 13 bases between them. Germline V gives CDR1 KGHSH, CDR2 LQKENI. The CDR3 DNA reads as TGTGCCAGCTCACCCGAGAATGCGCCTTACGAGCAGTACTTC. It encodes CASSPENAPYEQYF. Full variable domain (remainder filled in from reference TRBV18 and TRBJ2-7): NAGVMQNPRHLVRRRGQEARLRCSPMKGHSHVYWYRQLPEEGLKFMVYLQKENIIDESGMPKERFSAEFPKEGPSILRIQQVVRGDSAAYFCASSPENAPYEQYFGPGTRLTVT.

The chain couples TRBV6-2 or TRBV6-3 to TRBJ2-7; 11 positions agree with TRBD2. The ends lost 4 bases at V and 1 base at J; junction bases unmatched: 9. The CDR3 is 17 residues long. Germline values: CDR1 MNHEY, CDR2 SVGEGT. CDR3 DNA: TGTGCCAGCAGTTCCAACCCCGGACTAGCGGGTTCCTACGAGCAGTACTTC. It is translated as CASSSNPGLAGSYEQYF.

The chain combines TRBV28 with TRBJ1-2; 7 nucleotides line up with TRBD1. Germline values: CDR1 MDHEN, CDR2 SYDVKM. Losses at the gene ends were 4 bases for V and 3 bases for J; bases not matched to a gene: 8. This CDR3 comprises 15 residues. CDR3 residues: CASSSSAGGYYGYTF. The CDR3 nucleotides are TGTGCCAGCAGTTCAAGCGCAGGGGGTTACTATGGCTACACCTTC.

As DNA, the CDR3 is TGTGCCAGCAGCTTATGGAGGGCGGTGGGGGAAAATCAGCCCCAGCATTTT. It codes for CASSLWRAVGENQPQHF. This chain connects TRBV7-8 to TRBJ1-5, with D possibly being TRBD1 (5 bases). V was clipped by 2 bases and J by 4 bases, with 18 bases between them. From germline, CDR1 is SGHVS and CDR2 FQNEAQ. This CDR3 region has 17 residues.

This chain connects TRBV28 to TRBJ2-3, with D perhaps TRBD1 (5 bases). The germline V and J ends were trimmed by 3 bases and 2 bases, with 15 bases remaining between them. Germline CDR1 reads MDHEN; CDR2 reads SYDVKM. The CDR3 length is 16 residues. CDR3: CASSFPSGMVTDTQYF. The CDR3 nucleotides read TGTGCCAGCAGTTTCCCGTCAGGGATGGTCACAGATACGCAGTATTTT. The full variable domain, rest sourced from reference TRBV28 and TRBJ2-3, is DVKVTQSSRYLVKRTGEKVFLECVQDMDHENMFWYRQDPGLGLRLIYFSYDVKMKEKGDIPEGYSVSREKKERFSLILESASTNQTSMYLCASSFPSGMVTDTQYFGPGTRLTVL.

This chain connects TRBV6-5 to TRBJ2-7; no clear D. Trimming removed 0 bases from V and 3 bases from J, with 12 bases in between. Germline CDR1 reads MNHEY; CDR2 reads SVGAGI. This CDR3 region has 15 residues. The CDR3: CASSYSWASVYEQYF. CDR3 nucleotide sequence: TGTGCCAGCAGTTACTCCTGGGCGTCGGTCTACGAGCAGTACTTC.

The J gene is TRBJ1-1, the V gene TRBV23-1, with D possibly matching TRBD1 (6 bases). TRBV23-1 is marked as an open reading frame, function uncertain. The V end was cut by 1 base, the J end by 3 bases, with 18 bases between. CDR3 length: 17 residues. The CDR3 bases are TGCGCCAGCAGTCAATGGTTCCAAGGGGGTATGGACACTGAAGCTTTCTTT. Translation: CASSQWFQGGMDTEAFF.

The V and J genes are TRBV27 and TRBJ2-2; 9 nucleotides match TRBD2. CDR1 MNHEY and CDR2 SMNVEV come from the germline V gene (reference sequence). The CDR3 is 16 residues long. The J segment lost 4 bases and the V segment lost 3 bases, leaving 6 bases of the junction unmatched. CDR3 amino acids: CASSFIPSGITGELFF. As DNA, the CDR3 is TGTGCCAGCAGTTTCATTCCTAGCGGGATCACCGGGGAGCTGTTTTTT.

The chain joins TRBV11-3 to TRBJ2-7; 15 nucleotides align to TRBD2. From germline, CDR1 is SGHNT and CDR2 YENEEA. V lost 6 bases and J lost 4; bases outside the gene matches: 4. The CDR3 loop spans 15 amino acids. CDR3 residues: CASSSGTSGRYEQYF. CDR3 coding DNA: TGTGCCAGCAGTTCCGGGACTAGCGGGAGGTACGAGCAGTACTTC.